The sequence of this T cell receptor (beta chain) was determined in a study of long-term antiretroviral therapy in people with HIV (dated by TCRdb to the early 2020s). Regarding the research as a whole: The earliest samples were collected about a decade before the 2015 WHO recommendation for immediate ART, when ART was typically delayed until CD4 counts fell. No cross-contamination during QIAcube processing turned up in test extractions that ran a monoclonal T-cell line alongside 33 polyclonal samples. A retrospective serial study tested whether changes in peripheral blood TRB repertoire composition and diversity were associated with ART initiation and durable HIV suppression. From 25 to 30 adults with confirmed HIV infection, the cohort provided fewer than 200 cryopreserved PBMC samples, gathered serially across a mean of approximately six years (range 1-12). Of the 30 or so participants with HIV, roughly 10 were female.

As for this clone: Its binding antigen is unknown. Per-base quality was not reported, and no clone a single base away is much larger than it.

To be included, a participant needed at least one PBMC sample from before ART initiation plus at least two post-ART samples. Every participant with HIV received treatment in the United States of America. Cryopreserved samples of 1-10 million PBMC were thawed and washed before DNA extraction. At the time of the earliest PBMC sample, participants with HIV were aged between about 20 and 54 years. Each participant contributed PBMC samples from 1-4 timepoints before ART initiation and 2-8 timepoints after ART initiation, with a median of 7 samples. Serial HIV viral load, CD4+ T-cell count, ART history and demographic data were obtained for every participant. Genomic DNA was extracted from unsorted PBMC with a Qiagen kit on a QIAcube, processed in batches of 12 samples. The immunoSEQ hsTCRB v3.0 assay was used at survey level resolution to sequence the TRB variable region. The target sequencing depth for TRB was about 40,000-55,000 T-cell genomes per sample. Pooled TRB libraries were sequenced on an Illumina MiSeq with a v3 150-cycle kit. In the authors' own workflow: Repertoire analysis was run in R within a reproducible Nextflow workflow that covered QC, data transformation and analysis. LymphoSeq2, an R package for exploring AIRR-Seq data, was used to implement the custom analyses. Four samples that produced fewer than 5000 total TRB sequences were removed, so 150 to 200 HIV repertoires were analyzed. Among the 180 to 200 HIV repertoires that were kept, 59 were collected before ART initiation and 120 to 140 were collected after ART initiation. Each repertoire was downsampled to 5000 TRB nucleotide sequences, and summary statistics were averaged across 100 downsampling iterations. TRB sequences were retained for analysis only if CDR3 regions of at least seven amino acids were present. A Shannon entropy-derived clonality score and the Gini coefficient were used to measure diversity. In repertoire networks, the top 5000 CDR3 amino acid sequences were linked whenever an edit distance of one separated two sequences. For TRB CDR3 amino acid sequences, antigen specificity groups and MHC restriction were predicted with GLIPH2. To flag known CMV, EBV, HIV or tissue antigen associations, CDR3 amino acid sequences were matched against VDJdb and McPAS-TCR. Pre-ART, post-ART and control groups were compared with Wilcoxon signed-rank tests and Holm-Bonferroni correction. TCRdb provides this immuneACCESS table in a form limited to in-frame rearrangements. Some clones are lacking; in checked studies, under half of them reflect an unresolved V gene, and why the rest are absent is not known. V, J and clone size were drawn from that table, and D and trimming were deduced from the DNA. The sample table contains fewer than 20,000 clones; only one count was recorded for approximately 94% of them. The ten largest account for 4.6% of the sample.

The germline V gene specifies SGHTA as CDR1 and FQGNSA as CDR2. Measured from the cysteine to the phenylalanine, the CDR3 is 15 residues long. The only DNA kept is the CDR3, 45 bases in frame from the first base. The germline V and J ends show losses of 3 bases and 4 bases respectively, and no gene match explains 6 bases of the junction. Results the study describes overall, beyond this receptor: Starting ART was linked to a significant rise in TRB diversity, yet even after long-term ART the diversity remained significantly lower than in transplant donor controls. The samples were dated from about 2003 to 2018, and the ART regimens that were used may be less effective than current ART regimens. CDR3 length ranges in HIV repertoires were narrower than in controls, and network structure suggested an antigen-experienced repertoire with only a slight naive shift after ART. Unsorted PBMC were profiled instead of sorted CD4+ and CD8+ T cells because pre-ART samples had limited cell numbers. The repertoire was dominated across all time points by expanded TRB clones identified before ART initiation, although this dominance was seen to fluctuate and to decrease in many PLHIV after ART. Since PBMC availability was limited, sequencing covered only the TCR beta chain, with no alpha chain pairing. Inferences about post-ART repertoire changes were limited because no data were available on ART adherence, viral resistance or therapy changes.

This sequence uses TRBV7-2 and TRBJ2-7; the junction holds 10 bases that match TRBD2. The TCR was taken from a woman in her forties or fifties with HIV. The specimen was unsorted PBMCs, collected roughly 6.2 years after starting antiretroviral therapy. CDR3 reads: CASSLLAGALYEQYF. The bases read TGTGCCAGCAGCTTGCTAGCGGGAGCACTGTACGAGCAGTACTTC.